This TCR beta chain is from a study of neurological immune-mediated disorders (dated by TCRdb to about 2019). Some background on the complete study: Among the roughly 34 multiple sclerosis patients, relapsing-remitting MS was present in 31 and secondary progressive MS was present in 3. The study compared peripheral blood TCR-beta repertoires of HTLV-I-associated myelopathy (HAM/TSP) patients, multiple sclerosis patients and healthy controls using UMI-based sequencing. The 90 to 120 TCR-beta libraries covered PBMC samples along with longitudinal samples, technical triplicates, and paired sorted CD4+ and CD8+ T-cell subsets. The cohort included approximately 68 subjects: approximately 15 with HAM/TSP, roughly 34 with multiple sclerosis, and about 20 healthy controls. Study-wide findings and limitations: TCR clonal expansion was highest in HAM/TSP patients and lowest in MS patients, with MS patients falling below even healthy controls. Repertoires from 18 of 34 MS patients were grouped by phylogenetic analysis into a cluster of related CDR3 sequences, suggesting a possible repertoire-level signature. No association of the MS cluster with clinical or MRI features was observed, and the need for larger cohorts was stated by the authors. Expanded clones from different subjects shared no identical CDR3 amino acid sequences, which suggests that TCR-beta repertoires were private in all groups.

Libraries from unsorted PBMCs were made from 2 million PBMCs kept in RNAlater at -80 degrees C until RNA extraction. Multiple sclerosis patients were enrolled in a US clinical protocol under which disease progression was evaluated by magnetic resonance imaging. Peripheral blood was subjected to Ficoll-Hypaque density gradient centrifugation to isolate PBMCs, which were then cryopreserved in liquid nitrogen. This clonotype was counted at least ten times. Its antigen is currently not known. No base qualities exist here, and no much larger clone lies one base off it. cDNA was synthesized by template-switch 5'RACE using a primer carrying a 10-nucleotide random unique molecular identifier by which each TCR transcript was tagged. Every sequencing run yielded over 170 million TCR-beta sequences covering 15-18 subjects. Total RNA was extracted with the RNeasy kit. TCR-beta VDJ regions were amplified with primers for the TCR constant region and the 5'RACE anchor, using the KAPA Real-time Library Amplification kit. A first PCR added sample indexes and Illumina adaptors, after which a second PCR increased the library yield. The roughly 650 bp TCR product was size-selected on a 2% E-gel SizeSelection system after Ampure bead purification. Before pooling, library quality was assessed on a Bioanalyzer, concentration was determined with Qubit, and library quantification was performed with the Kapa Library Quantification kit. An Illumina HiSeq 2500 sequenced the libraries paired-end 2 x 150 bp. To increase sequence diversity, roughly 24-32% phiX was spiked into each library pool. In the source study's methods: The UMI-based MiGEC pipeline processed quality-filtered reads and removed over 75% of raw TCR sequences during error correction. IMGT germline references were used for alignment of VDJ genes, and clonotypes were defined by a unique CDR3 amino acid sequence together with V-J genes. VDJtools evaluated clonal expansion, Shannon diversity and CDR3 relatedness (CalcPairwiseDistances, ClusterSamples); CLCbio workbench built phylogenetic trees. A clone was classed as expanded if it had 8 or more unique UMIs, a cutoff based on coefficient-of-variation modelling across technical triplicates. TCRdb applied fastp at Q25 and MiXCR to the public reads, then kept only in-frame beta chains. Rows matching on CDR3 protein sequence are summarized as one entry with the most common DNA and genes. TCRdb, not the authors, supplied the V and J calls. This sample has under 25,000 distinct CDR3 sequences in its table, and 2% to 3% of those were observed once. The ten largest clones represent about 5.5% of the sample.

The junction carries 9 bases between V and J, which are trimmed by 4 bases and 8 bases respectively. From the germline V gene, CDR1 is ENHRY and CDR2 is SYGVKD. From the cysteine up to the phenylalanine, the CDR3 has a length of 13 residues. Kept here is only the CDR3 DNA, which spans 39 bases and is read in frame from base 1. The V and J genes are TRBV10-3 and TRBJ1-6; the D gene cannot be named for sure. The sequence was collected from a woman aged 18-29 years with multiple sclerosis. The sequencing input was PBMCs. CDR3 protein: CAISGGFDSPLHF. The nucleotides are TGTGCCATCAGTGGAGGGTTCGATTCACCCCTCCACTTT.